The next 11 T cell receptor beta chains were all read from a single sample in a study of PD-L1 blockade in urothelial cancer listed by TCRdb under 2017. Libraries were constructed by the immunoSEQ multiplex PCR assay. TCRdb holds this immuneACCESS table with in-frame rearrangements only. Some clones are missing; in checked studies, unresolved V genes explain under half, and the rest has no known cause. The sample data list under 70,000 clones, and 85% to 90% of these were observed just once. Jointly, the top ten make up around 11% of the sample. The meaning of the sample's time point label: peripheral blood 6 weeks after treatment start. Specimen: PBMCs, collected around atezolizumab (anti-PD-L1) treatment. Receptors originate from a man in his sixties with urothelial cancer.

This clone has only one observation. The chain combines TRBV7-3 with TRBJ2-6; a possible D gene is TRBD1 (6 bases). V was pared by 5 bases and J by 1 base, with 12 bases between. The germline V gene encodes CDR1 SGHTA and CDR2 FQGTGA. The CDR3 is made up of 16 amino acids. CDR3 residues: CASSATGLSGANVLTF. CDR3 in DNA: TGTGCCAGCAGCGCAACAGGGTTGTCTGGGGCCAACGTCCTGACTTTC.

This clone has a handful of counts. The chain links TRBV11-2 to TRBJ2-5; possibly TRBD1 for D (6 bases). The CDR3 is 16 amino acids. V lost 3 bases and J lost 1, with 15 bases in between. CDR1 is SGHAT, CDR2 FQNNGV, per germline. The CDR3 bases are TGTGCCAGCAGCTTGGGGGCAGGCCCCTTCCAAGAGACCCAGTACTTC. This sequence encodes CASSLGAGPFQETQYF.

This chain links TRBV5-1 with TRBJ2-3; 11 bases fit TRBD2. Germline assignment: CDR1 SGHRS and CDR2 YFSETQ. The CDR3 sequence is 15 residues long. With V trimmed by 2 bases and J by 4 bases, 3 bases remained unmatched. In DNA form, the CDR3 reads TGCGCCAGCAGCTTACTAGCGGGAGAGGCAGATACGCAGTATTTT. Protein sequence: CASSLLAGEADTQYF.

This chain links TRBV5-4 with TRBJ2-1, with 7 bases fitting TRBD2. The J segment lost 6 bases and the V segment lost 4 bases, leaving 13 bases of the junction unmatched. Germline CDR1 reads SGHNT; CDR2 reads YYREEE (reference sequence). The CDR3 loop spans 16 amino acids. The CDR3, as DNA: TGTGCCAGCAGCCCACCTCAGGGACTAAGTATCAATGAGCAGTTCTTC. Translating it yields CASSPPQGLSINEQFF.

The chain joins TRBV7-2 to TRBJ1-4; 7 bases are shared with TRBD1. CDR1 SGHTA and CDR2 FQGNSA come from the germline V gene. V was clipped by 5 bases and J by 2 bases; unmatched bases: 8. The CDR3 consists of 16 residues. The CDR3 sequence: CASSAARGWTNEKLFF. In DNA form, the CDR3 reads TGTGCCAGCAGCGCAGCCAGGGGGTGGACTAATGAAAAACTGTTTTTT.

V usage is TRBV5-4 and J usage is TRBJ1-1; D call uncertain. Trimming left V 0 bases short and J 1 base short, with 7 bases between. Germline CDR1 reads SGHNT; CDR2 reads YYREEE (reference sequence). The CDR3 has 14 amino acids. For the CDR3, the DNA is TGTGCCAGCAGCTTGGTTTCCAGGAACACTGAAGCTTTCTTT. It encodes CASSLVSRNTEAFF. Looking up the rest from reference TRBV5-4 and TRBJ1-1 gives the full variable domain: ETGVTQSPTHLIKTRGQQVTLRCSSQSGHNTVSWYQQALGQGPQFIFQYYREEENGRGNFPPRFSGLQFPNYSSELNVNALELDDSALYLCASSLVSRNTEAFFGQGTRLTVV.

The genes are TRBV2 and TRBJ1-3, with TRBD1 identical over 7 bases. V lost 5 bases to trimming and J lost 4 bases; unmatched junction nucleotides: 2. This CDR3 has 13 residues. Germline loops: CDR1 SNHLY, CDR2 FYNNEI. As DNA, the CDR3 is TGTGCCAGCAGTTGGGACAGAGGAAACACCATATATTTT. This codes for CASSWDRGNTIYF.

The rearrangement links TRBV9 to TRBJ1-3; D is uncertain. Germline CDR1 SGDLS, CDR2 YYNGEE. Trimming took off 1 base at V and 0 bases at J, with 14 bases between the two ends. This CDR3 comprises 17 residues. The CDR3 loop reads CASSVFERPSSGNTIYF. CDR3 bases: TGTGCCAGCAGCGTATTCGAGCGACCGAGCTCTGGAAACACCATATATTTT.

This chain uses TRBV5-1 with TRBJ1-1; no firm D call. This CDR3 contains 14 residues. The germline gives CDR1 SGHRS, CDR2 YFSETQ. Trimming removed 6 bases from V and 1 base from J, with 13 bases in between. The CDR3 reads CASNLAAGNTEAFF. CDR3 DNA: TGCGCCAGCAACCTCGCCGCGGGGAACACTGAAGCTTTCTTT.

The chain has TRBV18 and TRBJ2-5, with 8 bases that match TRBD2. The CDR3 is 18 residues long. Germline loops: CDR1 KGHSH, CDR2 LQKENI. Germline trimming cut 0 bases from V and 5 bases from J; bases unmatched to any gene: 14. The CDR3 DNA reads as TGTGCCAGCTCACCACCGGGGTCCCGCGGGGGGCGCGAGGAGACCCAGTACTTC. Translation: CASSPPGSRGGREETQYF.

J is TRBJ2-2 and V is TRBV5-4; 10 bases agree with TRBD2. Germline V lookup: CDR1 SGHNT, CDR2 YYREEE (reference sequence). Trimming removed 4 bases from V and 9 bases from J; junction bases left unmatched: 12. The CDR3 runs to 16 residues. The DNA of the CDR3 is TGTGCCAGCAGCCTAGCGGGAGTTAGAGTGACGAGGGAGCTGTTTTTT. Amino acids: CASSLAGVRVTRELFF.